These 32 T cell receptor beta chains were all obtained from the same sample, sequenced in a study of technical replicates of blood from a handful of donors. Assay: immunoSEQ multiplex PCR; the TCRdb copy retains only in-frame clones and omits some. The sample holds 60,000 to 90,000 clones, approximately 97% seen once. The source material was T cells isolated from PBMCs. These receptors were taken from a human donor in good health.

This CDR3 reads CASSQDPSGLAYEQYF. CDR3 DNA: TGCGCCAGCAGCCAAGACCCCTCGGGACTAGCCTACGAGCAGTACTTC. J is TRBJ2-7 and V is TRBV4-3; 8 bases line up with TRBD2. Germline CDR1 LGHNA, CDR2 YSLEER. V lost 0 bases, J lost 2 bases, and 6 bases stayed unmatched. The CDR3 sequence is 16 residues long.

The genes are TRBV5-4 and TRBJ2-3, with D tentatively TRBD1 (6 bases). CDR3 size: 13 residues. The germline V gene has CDR1 SGHNT and CDR2 YYREEE (reference sequence). Trimming took off 4 bases at V and 5 bases at J, with 11 bases between the two ends. The CDR3, as DNA: TGTGCCAGCAGCCGGGACATAAAAGATACGCAGTATTTT. Protein sequence: CASSRDIKDTQYF. The whole variable domain, remainder taken from reference TRBV5-4 and TRBJ2-3, is ETGVTQSPTHLIKTRGQQVTLRCSSQSGHNTVSWYQQALGQGPQFIFQYYREEENGRGNFPPRFSGLQFPNYSSELNVNALELDDSALYLCASSRDIKDTQYFGPGTRLTVL.

J is TRBJ1-5 and V is TRBV10-3; 7 bases match TRBD1. V trimming: 4 bases; J trimming: 7 bases; junction bases outside the gene matches: 4. The CDR3 runs to 13 residues. Germline CDR1 is ENHRY and CDR2 is SYGVKD. The CDR3 sequence is CAISGTGLQPQHF. The CDR3, as DNA: TGTGCCATCAGTGGGACAGGCTTGCAGCCCCAGCATTTT.

The chain is built from TRBV29-1 and TRBJ2-7; D call uncertain. Per the germline V gene, CDR1 is SQVTM and CDR2 is ANQGSEA. V lost 7 bases, J lost 8 bases, and 15 bases lay in between. This CDR3 has 11 amino acids. This chain's CDR3 is CSAMTSNQQYF. The CDR3 bases are TGCAGCGCGATGACATCCAATCAGCAGTACTTC.

The chain employs TRBV4-2 and TRBJ2-6, with a weak D call TRBD2 (5 bases). CDR3 length: 16 residues. Trimming removed 0 bases at V and 4 bases at J, with 10 bases between. Germline lookup yields CDR1 LGHNA and CDR2 YNFKEQ. CDR3: CASSQELGSGANVLTF. CDR3 sequence (DNA): TGTGCCAGCAGCCAAGAGCTAGGGAGCGGGGCCAACGTCCTGACTTTC.

This sequence joins TRBV5-6 and TRBJ2-1; D is unresolved. Germline values: CDR1 SGHDT, CDR2 YYEEEE. The length of the CDR3 is 11 residues. V dropped 4 bases and J dropped 8 bases, with 7 bases sitting between them. DNA of the CDR3: TGTGCCAGCAGCCGTTCCTATGAGCAGTTCTTC. It is translated as CASSRSYEQFF.

DNA of the CDR3: TGTGCCAGCAGTAAAGGACTAGCGGGCATCTCCTACGAGCAGTACTTC. This encodes CASSKGLAGISYEQYF. This rearrangement joins TRBV6-1 to TRBJ2-7, with TRBD2 matching over 11 bases. Trimming took 5 bases from V and 0 from J; bases not matched to a gene: 6. The CDR3 sequence is 16 residues long. Germline loops: CDR1 MNHNS, CDR2 SASEGT.

This chain connects TRBV19 to TRBJ1-5; 7 bases match TRBD1. The CDR3 spans 15 residues. CDR1 and CDR2 (germline): LNHDA, SQIVND (reference sequence). Trimming at V came to 7 bases and at J to 5 bases, leaving 11 bases not matched to a gene. The CDR3 here is CASNRRGLRDQPQHF. The CDR3 DNA reads TGTGCCAGTAATCGGAGGGGGCTTCGGGATCAGCCCCAGCATTTT.

V usage is TRBV5-1 and J usage is TRBJ2-1; 9 bases are a match to TRBD1. This CDR3 is built from 16 residues. After removal of 4 bases from V and 5 bases from J, the junction contained 10 bases not matched to a gene. Germline CDR1 and CDR2: SGHRS and YFSETQ. The CDR3 here is CASSLPGQGKDNEQFF. CDR3 coding DNA: TGCGCCAGCAGCCTACCGGGACAGGGAAAGGACAATGAGCAGTTCTTC.

This clone was observed a few times. This chain joins TRBV5-6 and TRBJ1-1, with 7 bases lining up with TRBD1. This CDR3 contains 16 residues. Germline loops: CDR1 SGHDT, CDR2 YYEEEE. Unmatched junction bases numbered 10, after V lost 5 bases and J lost 0 bases. CDR3 sequence reads: CASRTLAGGVNTEAFF. The CDR3 DNA sequence: TGTGCCAGCAGAACCCTAGCAGGGGGTGTGAACACTGAAGCTTTCTTT.

The chain couples TRBV9 to TRBJ2-5; D is possibly TRBD1 (6 bases). This CDR3 spans 15 amino acids. The V gene's germline CDR1 is SGDLS and CDR2 YYNGEE. Trimming removed 0 bases at V and 5 bases at J, with 14 bases between. CDR3 bases: TGTGCCAGCAGCGTAGGTCCAGGGGCGTGGGAGACCCAGTACTTC. It yields the protein CASSVGPGAWETQYF.

The chain has TRBV9 and TRBJ2-3, with 10 bases identical to TRBD2. V was pared by 3 bases and J by 2 bases, with 21 bases of the junction left unmatched. Germline V lookup: CDR1 SGDLS, CDR2 YYNGEE. This CDR3 has 21 residues. CDR3 sequence: CASSEQSRVAGGPLDTDTQYF. Here the CDR3 DNA reads TGTGCCAGCAGCGAACAGTCCAGGGTAGCGGGAGGACCCCTGGACACAGATACGCAGTATTTT.

J is TRBJ2-2 and V is TRBV10-3; the match to TRBD1 covers 9 bases. Germline lookup yields CDR1 ENHRY and CDR2 SYGVKD. CDR3 length equals 14 residues. After removal of 7 bases from V and 3 bases from J, the junction contained 3 bases not matched to a gene. CDR3 sequence (DNA): TGTGCCATCAACAGACAGGGGGACACCGGGGAGCTGTTTTTT. Protein product: CAINRQGDTGELFF.

The chain carries TRBV6-5 and TRBJ1-4; 8 bases line up with TRBD1. The CDR3 length is 14 residues. The germline V gene has CDR1 MNHEY and CDR2 SVGAGI. Trimming took 8 bases from V and 5 from J; bases not matched to a gene: 7. CDR3 residues: CASAFRTGNEKLFF. CDR3 DNA sequence: TGTGCCAGCGCATTTCGGACAGGGAATGAAAAACTGTTTTTT.

Regarding this clone: Compared with germline, one end of the junction differs, possibly owing to a read error. The J gene is TRBJ1-5, the V gene TRBV6-6; D might be TRBD1 (5 bases). The CDR3 totals 14 residues. Germline CDR1 and CDR2: MNHNY and SVGAGI (reference sequence). CDR3 sequence: CASRYPGGDQPQHF. As DNA, the CDR3 is TGTGCCAGCCGTTACCCCGGGGGTGACCAGCCCCAGCATTTT.

The chain combines TRBV6-6 with TRBJ2-4; D remains ambiguous. V gave up 0 bases and J gave up 2 bases, with 5 bases separating them. CDR1 is MNHNY, CDR2 SVGAGI, per germline (reference sequence). CDR3 length: 14 amino acids. The CDR3 DNA reads TGTGCCAGCAGTTACTCTGTCTCCAAAAACATTCAGTACTTC. It yields the protein CASSYSVSKNIQYF.

The V call is TRBV4-3, the J call TRBJ1-1; D is uncertain. This CDR3 has 15 residues. V lost 1 base and J 7 bases, leaving 16 bases between the germline ends. Germline V gene sequence: CDR1 LGHNA, CDR2 YSLEER. The CDR3 DNA reads as TGCGCCAGCAGCCAAGCTCCTGGCGGAGATCTTGAAGCTTTCTTT. This sequence encodes CASSQAPGGDLEAFF.

Only a few counts were recorded for this clone. This rearrangement joins TRBV7-9 to TRBJ2-2; TRBD2 is a possible D gene (5 bases). The CDR3 consists of 15 residues. CDR1 is SEHNR and CDR2 is FQNEAQ in the germline V gene (reference sequence). The germline V and J ends were trimmed by 5 bases and 1 base, with 11 bases remaining between them. The CDR3 loop is CASSQLGGNTGELFF. The CDR3 bases are TGTGCCAGCAGCCAACTAGGCGGGAACACCGGGGAGCTGTTTTTT.

The rearrangement links TRBV4-1 to TRBJ2-5; no clear D. The CDR3 runs to 11 residues. The V end lost 4 bases, the J end lost 3 bases, and 3 bases lay between the germline ends. Germline V gives CDR1 MGHRA, CDR2 YSYEKL. The DNA of the CDR3 is TGCGCCAGCAGCCGAGAAGAGACCCAGTACTTC. Translating gives CASSREETQYF.

The chain couples TRBV7-8 to TRBJ2-3, with 7 nucleotides matching TRBD1. Unmatched junction bases numbered 3, after V lost 6 bases and J lost 6 bases. CDR3 size: 12 residues. Germline CDR1 reads SGHVS; CDR2 reads FQNEAQ. The CDR3 protein is CASSQGVDTQYF. For the CDR3, the DNA is TGTGCCAGCAGTCAGGGGGTGGATACGCAGTATTTT.

The V and J genes are TRBV21-1 and TRBJ1-1; the tabulated D call, TRBD1, remains unverified against the DNA. TRBV21-1 has pseudogene status. The CDR3 is 17 amino acids. The CDR3 nucleotides are TGTGCCAGCAGCAGGGAACAGGGGTCGGAATTGAACACTGAAGCTTTCTTT. It translates to CASSREQGSELNTEAFF.

CDR3 region: CASSQGLAGLQETQYF. Here the CDR3 DNA reads TGTGCCAGCAGCCAGGGGCTAGCGGGACTCCAAGAGACCCAGTACTTC. The chain uses TRBV7-8 and TRBJ2-5; 9 positions match TRBD2. Germline V gene data show CDR1 as SGHVS and CDR2 as FQNEAQ. CDR3 size: 16 residues. Trimming cost V 5 bases and J 1 base; bases outside gene matches: 8.

The gene calls are TRBV6-5 and TRBJ2-7, with a tentative D call TRBD1 (6 bases). Germline V lookup: CDR1 MNHEY, CDR2 SVGAGI. This CDR3 has 13 residues. Trimming took 6 bases from V and 0 from J, leaving 9 bases between them. The DNA for the CDR3 is TGTGCCAGCAGCGACAGGCGCTCCTACGAGCAGTACTTC. Protein sequence: CASSDRRSYEQYF.

The chain uses TRBV6-5 and TRBJ1-2; tentatively, D is TRBD1 (6 bases). V gave up 2 bases and J gave up 3 bases, with 13 bases separating them. Germline V gene sequence: CDR1 MNHEY, CDR2 SVGAGI. The CDR3 has 15 residues. CDR3 amino acids: CASSYAGDNDYGYTF. CDR3 DNA sequence: TGTGCCAGCAGTTACGCCGGGGACAACGACTATGGCTACACCTTC.

The rearrangement joins TRBV28 to TRBJ2-2, with D tentatively TRBD1 (6 bases). The V end was cut by 7 bases, the J end by 5 bases, with 8 bases between. The germline V gene encodes CDR1 MDHEN and CDR2 SYDVKM. This CDR3 spans 12 amino acids. The CDR3 is CASITGTGELFF. In nucleotides, the CDR3 is TGTGCCAGCATCACAGGGACCGGGGAGCTGTTTTTT.

V is TRBV5-1 and J is TRBJ1-2; 8 nucleotides agree with TRBD1. The germline V gene has CDR1 SGHRS and CDR2 YFSETQ. Trimming cost V 4 bases and J 6 bases; bases outside gene matches: 5. The CDR3 extends over 13 amino acids. CDR3 in DNA: TGCGCCAGCAGCCAGGGACAGGTGGATGGCTACACCTTC. Protein sequence: CASSQGQVDGYTF.

The chain has TRBV7-6 and TRBJ1-4; TRBD1 matches at 11 bases. The CDR3 is 16 residues long. V was clipped by 3 bases and J by 3 bases; unmatched bases: 3. Germline V CDR1 and CDR2: SGHVS, FNYEAQ. The CDR3 reads CASSFGQGAANEKLFF. In nucleotides, the CDR3 is TGTGCCAGCAGCTTCGGACAGGGGGCTGCTAATGAAAAACTGTTTTTT.

This chain joins TRBV30 and TRBJ2-1; 7 nucleotides align to TRBD2. J lost 6 bases, V lost 5 bases, and 19 bases had no gene match. CDR1 and CDR2 (germline): GTSNPN, SVGIG (reference sequence). The CDR3 consists of 17 residues. Here the CDR3 reads CAWRGVFRGTVGNEQFF. The CDR3 region has the DNA TGTGCCTGGCGGGGGGTCTTCCGCGGAACGGTGGGCAATGAGCAGTTCTTC.

The chain has TRBV30 and TRBJ2-5; 10 bases align to TRBD2. Germline CDR1 GTSNPN, CDR2 SVGIG (reference sequence). Trimming cost V 4 bases and J 1 base; bases outside gene matches: 3. The CDR3 sequence is 14 residues long. CDR3 bases: TGTGCCTGGACTCTAGCGGGAGCCCAAGAGACCCAGTACTTC. This sequence encodes CAWTLAGAQETQYF.

This rearrangement joins TRBV2 to TRBJ1-2; D is perhaps TRBD1 (6 bases). The CDR3 has 15 amino acids. Germline values: CDR1 SNHLY, CDR2 FYNNEI. With 2 bases removed from V and 2 bases from J, the gap between germline ends came to 12 bases. The CDR3 here is CASSEYREGNYGYTF. The CDR3 DNA follows: TGTGCCAGCAGTGAATACAGGGAGGGGAACTATGGCTACACCTTC.

The rearrangement joins TRBV6-5 to TRBJ1-2, with D tentatively TRBD1 (6 bases). Germline lookup yields CDR1 MNHEY and CDR2 SVGAGI. There are 12 residues in the CDR3. The germline V and J ends were trimmed by 5 bases and 5 bases, with 9 bases remaining between them. The CDR3 loop reads CASSEGEYGYTF. CDR3 nucleotides: TGTGCCAGCAGTGAGGGGGAATATGGCTACACCTTC.

The chain has TRBV7-6 and TRBJ1-5; no clear D gene. Per germline, CDR1 SGHVS and CDR2 FNYEAQ. V was clipped by 1 base and J by 6 bases, with 7 bases between them. CDR3 length equals 13 residues. The CDR3 DNA is TGTGCCAGCAGCTTAGATATGTTTCAGCCCCAGCATTTT. This sequence encodes CASSLDMFQPQHF.